The 27 T cell receptor beta chains below all came from one sample that was sequenced in a study of T cells in women clearing cervical HPV infection. Repertoires were generated with immunoSEQ multiplex PCR, while TCRdb's copy carries only in-frame clones and drops some. Its table records roughly 48,000 clones. The material sequenced was blood buffy coat. The source of these receptors is a woman aged 18 to 75 with a cervical HPV16 infection that either progressed to CIN3+ or cleared (not recorded which).

On this clone itself: The read terminates 3 residues ahead of where the CDR3 ends, so the germline J gene completes it. V usage is TRBV30 and J usage is TRBJ2-7, with 8 bases matching TRBD1. J gave up 3 bases and V 8 bases, and 6 bases lay outside the gene matches. CDR3 length equals 12 residues. Germline CDR1 reads GTSNPN; CDR2 reads SVGIG (reference sequence). The CDR3: CAHSGQGYEQYF. CDR3 DNA (partial): TGTGCCCACTCCGGACAGGGCTACGAG. The whole variable domain, remainder taken from reference TRBV30 and TRBJ2-7, is SQTIHQWPATLVQPVGSPLSLECTVEGTSNPNLYWYRQAAGRGLQLLFYSVGIGQISSEVPQNLSASRPQDRQFILSSKKLLLSDSGFYLCAHSGQGYEQYFGPGTRLTVT.

A word on this clone: The read falls 3 residues short of the CDR3 end, and the missing part is taken from the germline J gene. The chain employs TRBV5-5 and TRBJ2-7, with D hard to call. Trimming removed 6 bases from V and 5 bases from J, with 18 bases in between. The CDR3 has 14 residues. Germline V gives CDR1 SGHKS, CDR2 YYEKEE (reference sequence). CDR3 loop: CASTQVDTENEQYF. Incomplete CDR3 DNA: TGTGCCAGCACCCAGGTTGACACTGAGAACGAG.

Comment on this clone: The CDR3 end falls 3 residues outside the read, so it is completed with the germline J gene. This sequence joins TRBV5-1 and TRBJ2-1; D uncertain. In germline, CDR1 is SGHRS, CDR2 YFSETQ. The CDR3 is 14 residues long. Between the trimmed V and J ends, which lost 0 bases and 9 bases, there was a span of 13 bases. The part of the CDR3 DNA that was read is TGCGCCAGCAGCTTGGATCCTGTAGCTACTGAG. This codes for CASSLDPVATE. Given in full, the CDR3 is CASSLDPVATEQFF.

Points on this clone: The observed sequence ends 3 residues before the CDR3 terminus, with the missing tail filled in from the germline J gene. The chain is built from TRBV18 and TRBJ2-7; 15 bases line up with TRBD2. In germline, CDR1 is KGHSH, CDR2 LQKENI. Trimming at V came to 0 bases and at J to 6 bases, leaving 0 bases not matched to a gene. The CDR3 extends over 15 amino acids. The part of the CDR3 DNA that was read is TGTGCCAGCTCACCACCGGGACTAGCGGGAGGCGAG. It translates to CASSPPGLAGGE. The full-length CDR3 reads as CASSPPGLAGGEQYF.

A word on this clone: The sequence runs out 3 residues before the end of the CDR3; the remainder is reconstructed from the germline J gene. J is TRBJ1-1 and V is TRBV20-1; the D gene is possibly TRBD1 (6 bases). The CDR3 spans 16 residues. Trimming cost V 3 bases and J 2 bases, with 19 bases left between them. Germline-derived CDR1 and CDR2 are DFQATT and SNEGSKA (reference sequence). This chain's CDR3 is CSASPRYNRVNTEAFF. The part of the CDR3 DNA that was read is TGCAGTGCTAGTCCTAGATATAACAGGGTAAACACTGAA.

In regard to this clone: The CDR3 end is not reached by the read, which stops 3 residues before it; the germline J gene fills it in. The chain carries TRBV5-5 and TRBJ2-7; no firm D call. Looked up from germline, CDR1 is SGHKS and CDR2 is YYEKEE (reference sequence). CDR3 length: 12 residues. V lost 4 bases and J 3 bases, leaving 8 bases between the germline ends. Partial CDR3 DNA: TGTGCCAGCAGCCCCTCCGGCTACGAG. Amino acids: CASSPSGYE. The entire CDR3 reads CASSPSGYEQYF.

CDR3 sequence reads: CASSLGQGAGGYTF. CDR3 DNA (partial): TGCGCCAGCAGCTTGGGACAGGGGGCTGGTGGC. The chain recombines TRBV5-1 with TRBJ1-2, with 10 bases lining up with TRBD1. The sequence runs out 3 residues before the end of the CDR3; the remainder is reconstructed from the germline J gene. After removal of 0 bases from V and 7 bases from J, the junction contained 3 bases not matched to a gene. Germline V CDR1 and CDR2: SGHRS, YFSETQ. The CDR3 covers 14 residues.

Remarks on this clone: The read is 3 residues too short to cover the CDR3 end, so that end is filled in from the germline J gene. The rearrangement links TRBV20-1 to TRBJ2-7, with a possible D match to TRBD2 (5 bases). The CDR3 consists of 13 residues. Germline V lookup: CDR1 DFQATT, CDR2 SNEGSKA (reference sequence). V shed 8 bases and J shed 4 bases, with 18 bases lying between them. CDR3 region: CSIVGELDYEQYF. The sequenced part of the CDR3 DNA is TGCAGTATAGTCGGGGAGCTTGATTACGAG.

Details on this clone: From the germline J gene comes the end of the CDR3, since the read stops 3 residues before it. Other nucleotide sequences from this sample produce the same CDR3. The chain recombines TRBV20-1 with TRBJ1-1; 7 bases fit TRBD1. The CDR3 consists of 15 residues. Germline CDR1 DFQATT, CDR2 SNEGSKA (reference sequence). Trimming removed 6 bases from V and 1 base from J; junction bases left unmatched: 11. The covered CDR3 bases are TGCAGTGCAAGACAGGGTGGAGGGGAGAACACTGAA. Translation: CSARQGGGENTE. The whole CDR3 sequence reads CSARQGGGENTEAFF.

Of note for this clone: The DNA ends 3 residues before the CDR3 does, and the rest of the CDR3 is filled in from the germline J gene. V gene TRBV2 combines with J gene TRBJ1-1; no reliable D call. V was pared by 7 bases and J by 1 base, with 4 bases between. Per the germline V gene, CDR1 is SNHLY and CDR2 is FYNNEI. This CDR3 contains 11 residues. The CDR3 loop reads CASTQNTEAFF. The CDR3 DNA, read in part, is TGTGCCAGCACACAGAACACTGAA. Using reference TRBV2 and TRBJ1-1 for the parts outside the CDR3, the full variable domain is EPEVTQTPSHQVTQMGQEVILRCVPISNHLYFYWYRQILGQKVEFLVSFYNNEISEKSEIFDDQFSVERPDGSNFTLKIRSTKLEDSAMYFCASTQNTEAFFGQGTRLTVV.

Remarks on this clone: The read finishes 3 residues shy of the CDR3 end, and the germline J gene is used to complete it. This chain joins TRBV4-2 and TRBJ1-1; 7 bases map to TRBD1. This CDR3 is built from 17 residues. Germline V lookup: CDR1 LGHNA, CDR2 YNFKEQ. Unmatched junction bases numbered 13, after V lost 4 bases and J lost 2 bases. This CDR3 is CASSPRRGQAINTEAFF. CDR3 bases read: TGTGCCAGCAGCCCCCGGAGGGGGCAGGCAATAAACACTGAA.

The CDR3 region is CASSLGASGGYETQYF. The sequenced part of the CDR3 DNA is TGTGCCAGCAGCTTAGGGGCTAGCGGGGGTTATGAGACC. The rearrangement uses TRBV7-3 and TRBJ2-5; 10 bases map to TRBD2. The missing CDR3 end, 3 residues past where the read stops, is filled in from the germline J gene. The CDR3 extends over 16 amino acids. The ends lost 2 bases at V and 5 bases at J; junction bases unmatched: 8. Germline assignment: CDR1 SGHTA and CDR2 FQGTGA.

As regards this clone: The CDR3 end lies 3 residues beyond the end of the read and is filled in from the germline J gene. The chain combines TRBV20-1 with TRBJ1-1, with D maybe TRBD1 (5 bases). CDR1 is DFQATT and CDR2 is SNEGSKA in the germline V gene (reference sequence). V was shortened by 3 bases and J by 5 bases, with 13 bases between the two germline ends. CDR3 length: 13 amino acids. CDR3: CSARADSITEAFF. The CDR3 DNA, read in part, is TGCAGTGCTAGGGCCGACAGTATTACTGAA.

Comment on this clone: The CDR3 is cut off 3 residues early in the read; its end comes from the germline J gene. The chain has TRBV29-1 and TRBJ2-6; D is possibly TRBD1 (5 bases). Trimming cost V 0 bases and J 1 base, with 16 bases left between them. Per the germline V gene, CDR1 is SQVTM and CDR2 is ANQGSEA. The CDR3 extends over 18 amino acids. The covered CDR3 bases are TGCAGCGTTGAAGAAAGCTACAGGAGCCTTTCTGGGGCCAACGTC. Its protein product is CSVEESYRSLSGANV. The full-length CDR3 reads as CSVEESYRSLSGANVLTF.

Concerning this clone: The CDR3 end is not reached by the read, which stops 3 residues before it; the germline J gene fills it in. This chain links TRBV7-3 with TRBJ1-6; the D is unclear. Germline CDR1 is SGHTA and CDR2 is FQGTGA. This CDR3 is built from 11 residues. V was cut by 5 bases and J by 7 bases, with 3 bases left in between. CDR3 region: CASSRNSPLHF. The CDR3 DNA, read in part, is TGTGCCAGCAGCCGGAATTCACCC.

A remark on this clone: Read sequence stops 3 residues before the CDR3 end, and the germline J gene provides the missing end. This rearrangement joins TRBV5-1 to TRBJ2-1, with TRBD2 identical over 9 bases. V was pared by 3 bases and J by 0 bases, with 13 bases of the junction left unmatched. CDR1 and CDR2 from the germline V gene are SGHRS and YFSETQ. The CDR3 extends over 19 amino acids. CDR3 protein: CASSSEGASGISSYNEQFF. The DNA read from the CDR3 is TGCGCCAGCAGCTCAGAAGGGGCTAGCGGGATTAGCTCCTACAATGAG.

In regard to this clone: The read stops 3 residues short of the end of the CDR3; the missing end is completed from the germline J gene. J is TRBJ1-3 and V is TRBV9; TRBD1 is a possible D gene (5 bases). This CDR3 region has 19 residues. The ends were cut back, 0 bases at V and 0 bases at J, with 19 bases in the middle. Germline V gene data show CDR1 as SGDLS and CDR2 as YYNGEE. Partial CDR3 DNA: TGTGCCAGCAGCGTAGGCGCCCAACTGGGGCAGTACTCTGGAAACACC. Translated, it gives CASSVGAQLGQYSGNT. The whole CDR3 is CASSVGAQLGQYSGNTIYF.

The CDR3 spells CASSFWTEETQETQYF. The DNA read from the CDR3 is TGTGCCAGCAGTTTCTGGACAGAGGAGACCCAAGAGACC. The chain recombines TRBV28 with TRBJ2-5; maybe TRBD1 (6 bases). The observed sequence ends 3 residues before the CDR3 terminus, with the missing tail filled in from the germline J gene. The CDR3 length is 16 residues. In germline, CDR1 is MDHEN, CDR2 SYDVKM. V lost 3 bases, J lost 1 base, and 15 bases lay in between.

Comment on this clone: The read falls 3 residues short of the CDR3 end, and the missing part is taken from the germline J gene. This chain connects TRBV7-6 to TRBJ2-1, with 9 bases that match TRBD2. With 5 bases clipped from V and 9 bases from J, the junction kept 11 bases outside the gene matches. Germline V gene data show CDR1 as SGHVS and CDR2 as FNYEAQ. The CDR3 runs to 15 residues. Partial CDR3 DNA: TGTGCCAGCAGCATCCTTGCGGGAGGGCATACTGAG. Translation gives CASSILAGGHTE. The entire CDR3 protein is CASSILAGGHTEQFF.

To note about this clone: The read ends 3 residues before the CDR3 terminus; that terminus is restored from the germline J gene. The chain combines TRBV19 with TRBJ1-6; possibly TRBD1 for D (5 bases). CDR3 length: 15 residues. Trimming took off 11 bases at V and 3 bases at J, with 17 bases between the two ends. Germline V gene lookup returns CDR1 LNHDA and CDR2 SQIVND (reference sequence). CDR3 in amino acids: CAATEGQGYNSPLHF. The CDR3 bases that were read are TGTGCCGCCACAGAGGGGCAGGGCTATAATTCACCC.

Note on this clone: The CDR3 is cut off 3 residues early in the read; its end comes from the germline J gene. The chain uses TRBV2 and TRBJ1-4; D is perhaps TRBD1 (6 bases). Trimming took off 2 bases at V and 7 bases at J, with 20 bases between the two ends. Germline assignment: CDR1 SNHLY and CDR2 FYNNEI. This CDR3 comprises 17 residues. This CDR3 reads CASSEQPRTAKIEKLFF. Incomplete CDR3 DNA: TGTGCCAGCAGTGAACAGCCCCGGACAGCCAAGATTGAAAAA. The full variable domain, its missing parts supplied by reference TRBV2 and TRBJ1-4, is EPEVTQTPSHQVTQMGQEVILRCVPISNHLYFYWYRQILGQKVEFLVSFYNNEISEKSEIFDDQFSVERPDGSNFTLKIRSTKLEDSAMYFCASSEQPRTAKIEKLFFGSGTQLSVL.

Concerning this clone: The observed sequence ends 3 residues before the CDR3 terminus, with the missing tail filled in from the germline J gene. The chain uses TRBV2 and TRBJ1-6, with 11 bases identical to TRBD1. Trimming removed 6 bases from V and 7 bases from J; junction bases left unmatched: 5. The CDR3 totals 15 residues. Germline V gives CDR1 SNHLY, CDR2 FYNNEI. The CDR3 loop is CASSPGTGGNSPLHF. The DNA read from the CDR3 is TGTGCCAGCAGCCCCGGGACAGGGGGGAATTCACCC. Variable domain in full (rest from reference TRBV2 and TRBJ1-6): EPEVTQTPSHQVTQMGQEVILRCVPISNHLYFYWYRQILGQKVEFLVSFYNNEISEKSEIFDDQFSVERPDGSNFTLKIRSTKLEDSAMYFCASSPGTGGNSPLHFGNGTRLTVT.

Of note for this clone: The read ends 3 residues early relative to the CDR3; the germline J gene fills the gap. The chain carries TRBV12-3 or TRBV12-4 and TRBJ1-6; TRBD1 matches at 9 bases. With 0 bases clipped from V and 10 bases from J, the junction kept 7 bases outside the gene matches. The CDR3 consists of 16 residues. The covered CDR3 bases are TGTGCCAGCAGTTTAGCCACAGGGGGCGGAAGCTCACCC. It is translated as CASSLATGGGSSP. Given in full, the CDR3 is CASSLATGGGSSPLHF.

This chain's CDR3 is CASSLVGTSGADTQYF. The part of the CDR3 DNA that was read is TGCGCCAGCAGCTTGGTCGGAACTAGTGGGGCAGATACG. The rearrangement links TRBV5-1 to TRBJ2-3, with a weak D call TRBD2 (5 bases). The read terminates 3 residues before the CDR3 end, so the remaining end is supplied by the germline J gene. The CDR3 is made up of 16 amino acids. V lost 0 bases and J lost 4, with 15 bases in between. Germline CDR1 SGHRS, CDR2 YFSETQ.

In regard to this clone: The CDR3 is cut off 3 residues early in the read; its end comes from the germline J gene. The chain uses TRBV19 and TRBJ2-1; 7 bases fit TRBD2. The germline V gene has CDR1 LNHDA and CDR2 SQIVND (reference sequence). V was pared by 5 bases and J by 4 bases, with 8 bases of the junction left unmatched. CDR3 length: 15 amino acids. The CDR3 here is CASSPSGLGYNEQFF. CDR3 bases read: TGTGCCAGTAGTCCCAGTGGACTAGGGTACAATGAG.

On this clone itself: With the read ending 3 residues before the CDR3 end, the germline J gene is used to fill in that end. V gene TRBV6-2 or TRBV6-3 combines with J gene TRBJ2-1, with 10 bases identical to TRBD2. J was trimmed by 3 bases and V by 6 bases; bases with no gene match: 8. The CDR3 consists of 16 residues. Germline values: CDR1 MNHEY, CDR2 SVGEGT. The CDR3 sequence: CASSFQIAGGYNEQFF. The CDR3 bases that were read are TGTGCCAGCAGCTTCCAAATAGCGGGGGGCTACAATGAG.

Points on this clone: The read finishes 3 residues shy of the CDR3 end, and the germline J gene is used to complete it. This rearrangement joins TRBV15 to TRBJ1-1; D call uncertain. Trimming removed 6 bases from V and 5 bases from J, with 10 bases in between. Germline lookup yields CDR1 LNHNV and CDR2 YYDKDF (reference sequence). There are 12 residues in the CDR3. The sequenced part of the CDR3 DNA is TGTGCCACCAGAGCAGGAGTAACTGAA. It yields the protein CATRAGVTE. In full, the CDR3 is CATRAGVTEAFF.